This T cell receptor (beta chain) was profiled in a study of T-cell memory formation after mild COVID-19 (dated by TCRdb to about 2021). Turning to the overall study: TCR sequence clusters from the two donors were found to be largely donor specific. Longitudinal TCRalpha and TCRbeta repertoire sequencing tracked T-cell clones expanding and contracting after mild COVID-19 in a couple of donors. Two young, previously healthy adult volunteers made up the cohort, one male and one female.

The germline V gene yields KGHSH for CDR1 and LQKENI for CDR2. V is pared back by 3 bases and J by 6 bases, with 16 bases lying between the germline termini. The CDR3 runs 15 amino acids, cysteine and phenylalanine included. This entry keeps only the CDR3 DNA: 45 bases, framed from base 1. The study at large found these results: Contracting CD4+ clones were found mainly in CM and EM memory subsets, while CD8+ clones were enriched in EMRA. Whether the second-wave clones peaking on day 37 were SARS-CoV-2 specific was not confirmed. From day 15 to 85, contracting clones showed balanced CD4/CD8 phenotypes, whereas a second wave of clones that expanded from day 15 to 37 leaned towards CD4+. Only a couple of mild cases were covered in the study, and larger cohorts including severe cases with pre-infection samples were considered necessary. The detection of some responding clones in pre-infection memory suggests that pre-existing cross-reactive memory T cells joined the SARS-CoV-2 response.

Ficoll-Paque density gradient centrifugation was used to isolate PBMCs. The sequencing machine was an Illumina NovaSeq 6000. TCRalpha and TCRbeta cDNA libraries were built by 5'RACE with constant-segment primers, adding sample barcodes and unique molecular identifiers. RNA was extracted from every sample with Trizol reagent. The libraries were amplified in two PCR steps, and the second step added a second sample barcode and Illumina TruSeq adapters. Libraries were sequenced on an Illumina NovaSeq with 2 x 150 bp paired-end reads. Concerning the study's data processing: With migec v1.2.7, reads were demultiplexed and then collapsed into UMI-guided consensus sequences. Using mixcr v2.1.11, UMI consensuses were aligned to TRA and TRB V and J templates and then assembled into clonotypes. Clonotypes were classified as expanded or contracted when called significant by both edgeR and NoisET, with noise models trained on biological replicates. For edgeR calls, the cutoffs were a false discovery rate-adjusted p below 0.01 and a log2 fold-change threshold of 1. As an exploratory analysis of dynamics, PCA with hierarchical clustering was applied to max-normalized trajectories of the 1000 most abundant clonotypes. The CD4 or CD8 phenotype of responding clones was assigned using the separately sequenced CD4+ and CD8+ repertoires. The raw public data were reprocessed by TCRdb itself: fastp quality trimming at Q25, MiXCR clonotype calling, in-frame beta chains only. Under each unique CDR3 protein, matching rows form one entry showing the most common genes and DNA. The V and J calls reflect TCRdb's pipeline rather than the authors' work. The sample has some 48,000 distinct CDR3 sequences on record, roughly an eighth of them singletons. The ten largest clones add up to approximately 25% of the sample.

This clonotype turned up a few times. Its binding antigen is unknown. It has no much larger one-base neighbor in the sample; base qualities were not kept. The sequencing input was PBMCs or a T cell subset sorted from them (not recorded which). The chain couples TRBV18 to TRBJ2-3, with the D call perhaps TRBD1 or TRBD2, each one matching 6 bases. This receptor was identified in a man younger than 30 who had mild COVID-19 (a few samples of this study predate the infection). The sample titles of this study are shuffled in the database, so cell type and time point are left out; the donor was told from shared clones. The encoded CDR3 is CASSPLGGLWDTQYF. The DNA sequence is TGTGCCAGCTCACCCCTCGGGGGCCTCTGGGATACGCAGTATTTT.